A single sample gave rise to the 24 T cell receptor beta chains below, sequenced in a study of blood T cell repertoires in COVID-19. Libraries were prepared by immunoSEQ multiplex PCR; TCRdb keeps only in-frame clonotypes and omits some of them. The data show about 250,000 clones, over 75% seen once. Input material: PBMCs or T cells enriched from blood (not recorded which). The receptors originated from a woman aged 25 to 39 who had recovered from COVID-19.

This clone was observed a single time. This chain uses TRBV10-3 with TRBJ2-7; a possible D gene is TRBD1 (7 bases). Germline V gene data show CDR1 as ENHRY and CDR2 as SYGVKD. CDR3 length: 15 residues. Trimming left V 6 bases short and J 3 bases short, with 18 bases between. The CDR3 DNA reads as TGTGCCATCAGCCCCGGTGGAGGGGGCTACTACGAGCAGTACTTC. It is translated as CAISPGGGGYYEQYF.

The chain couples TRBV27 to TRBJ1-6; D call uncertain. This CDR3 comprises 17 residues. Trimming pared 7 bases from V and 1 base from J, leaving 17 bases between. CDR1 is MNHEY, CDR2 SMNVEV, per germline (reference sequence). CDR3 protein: CASNPIGQASYNSPLHF. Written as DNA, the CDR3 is TGTGCCAGCAACCCGATTGGGCAGGCTTCCTATAATTCACCCCTCCACTTT.

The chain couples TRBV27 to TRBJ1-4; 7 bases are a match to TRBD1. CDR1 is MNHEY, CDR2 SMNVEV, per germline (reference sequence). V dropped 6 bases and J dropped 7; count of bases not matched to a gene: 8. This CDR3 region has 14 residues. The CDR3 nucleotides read TGTGCCAGCAGGAAAACAGGGGTTTTTGAAAAACTGTTTTTT. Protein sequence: CASRKTGVFEKLFF. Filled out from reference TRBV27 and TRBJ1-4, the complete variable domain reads EAQVTQNPRYLITVTGKKLTVTCSQNMNHEYMSWYRQDPGLGLRQIYYSMNVEVTDKGDVPEGYKVSRKEKRNFPLILESPSPNQTSLYFCASRKTGVFEKLFFGSGTQLSVL.

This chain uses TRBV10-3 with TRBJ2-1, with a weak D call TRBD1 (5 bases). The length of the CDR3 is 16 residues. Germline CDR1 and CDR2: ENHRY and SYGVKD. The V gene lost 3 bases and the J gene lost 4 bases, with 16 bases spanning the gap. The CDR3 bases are TGTGCCATCAGTGACTCGGCTGGACACAGGTACAATGAGCAGTTCTTC. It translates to CAISDSAGHRYNEQFF.

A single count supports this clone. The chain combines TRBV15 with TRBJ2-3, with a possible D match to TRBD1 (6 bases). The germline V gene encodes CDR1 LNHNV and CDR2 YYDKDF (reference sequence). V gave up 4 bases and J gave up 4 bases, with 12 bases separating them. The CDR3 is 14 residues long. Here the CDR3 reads CATSTQGTSDTQYF. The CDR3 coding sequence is TGTGCCACCAGCACTCAGGGGACATCAGATACGCAGTATTTT.

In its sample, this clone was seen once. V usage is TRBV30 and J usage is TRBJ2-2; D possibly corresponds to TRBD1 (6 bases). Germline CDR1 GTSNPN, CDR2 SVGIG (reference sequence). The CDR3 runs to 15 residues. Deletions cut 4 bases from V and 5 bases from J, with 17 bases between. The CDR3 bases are TGTGCCTGGAAATTGAGAACAGGGATAACCGGGGAGCTGTTTTTT. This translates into CAWKLRTGITGELFF.

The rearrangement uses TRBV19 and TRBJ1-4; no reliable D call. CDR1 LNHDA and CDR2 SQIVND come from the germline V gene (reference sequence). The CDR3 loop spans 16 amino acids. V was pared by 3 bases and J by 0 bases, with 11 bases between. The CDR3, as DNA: TGTGCCAGTAGTATGGGAGGCGGCGCAACTAATGAAAAACTGTTTTTT. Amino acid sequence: CASSMGGGATNEKLFF.

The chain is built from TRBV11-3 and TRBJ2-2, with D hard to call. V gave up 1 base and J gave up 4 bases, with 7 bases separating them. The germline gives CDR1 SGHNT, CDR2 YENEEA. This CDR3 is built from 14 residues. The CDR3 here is CASSLGGSTGELFF. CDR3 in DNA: TGTGCCAGCAGCTTAGGAGGCAGCACCGGGGAGCTGTTTTTT.

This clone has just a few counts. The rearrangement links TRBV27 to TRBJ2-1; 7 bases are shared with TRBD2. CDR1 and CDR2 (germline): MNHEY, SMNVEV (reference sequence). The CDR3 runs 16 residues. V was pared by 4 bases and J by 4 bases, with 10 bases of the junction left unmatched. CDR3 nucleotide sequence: TGTGCCAGCAGTTCCACTATTAGCGGGTATTACAATGAGCAGTTCTTC. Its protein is CASSSTISGYYNEQFF.

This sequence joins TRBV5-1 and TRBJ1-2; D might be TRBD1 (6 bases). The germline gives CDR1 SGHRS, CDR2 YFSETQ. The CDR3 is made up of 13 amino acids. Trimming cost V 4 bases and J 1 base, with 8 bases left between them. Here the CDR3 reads CASSQGHNYGYTF. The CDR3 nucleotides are TGCGCCAGCAGCCAGGGACATAACTATGGCTACACCTTC.

CDR3 sequence reads: CASSRAGTYEQYF. The CDR3 region has the DNA TGTGCCAGCAGTCGGGCAGGGACCTACGAGCAGTACTTC. The chain carries TRBV25-1 and TRBJ2-7, with D perhaps TRBD1 (5 bases). This CDR3 is 13 amino acids long. Germline CDR1 is MGHDK and CDR2 is SYGVNS. V was pared by 5 bases and J by 2 bases, with 10 bases between.

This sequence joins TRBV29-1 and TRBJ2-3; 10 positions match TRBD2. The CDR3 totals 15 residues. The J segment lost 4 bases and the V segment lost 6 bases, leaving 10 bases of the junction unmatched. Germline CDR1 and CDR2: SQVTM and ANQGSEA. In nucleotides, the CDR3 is TGCAGCGTAAGACCGGGACTAGCGAGCGCAGATACGCAGTATTTT. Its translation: CSVRPGLASADTQYF.

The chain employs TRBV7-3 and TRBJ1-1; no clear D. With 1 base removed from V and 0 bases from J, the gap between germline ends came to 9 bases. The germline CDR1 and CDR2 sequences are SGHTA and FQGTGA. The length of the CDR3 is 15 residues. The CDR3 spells CASSLNPGMNTEAFF. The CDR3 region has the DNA TGTGCCAGCAGCTTAAACCCAGGTATGAACACTGAAGCTTTCTTT.

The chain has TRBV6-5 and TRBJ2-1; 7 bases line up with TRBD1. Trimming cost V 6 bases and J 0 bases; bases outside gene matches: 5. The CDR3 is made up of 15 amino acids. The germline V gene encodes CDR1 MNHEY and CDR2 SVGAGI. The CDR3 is CASSATGDSYNEQFF. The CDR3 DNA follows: TGTGCCAGCAGCGCTACAGGGGACTCCTACAATGAGCAGTTCTTC.

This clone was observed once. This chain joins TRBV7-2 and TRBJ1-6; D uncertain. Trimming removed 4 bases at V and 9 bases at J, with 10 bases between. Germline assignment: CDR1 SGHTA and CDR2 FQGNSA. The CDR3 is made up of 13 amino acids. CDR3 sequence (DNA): TGTGCCAGCAGCTCGTTTTCCGGTTCACCCCTCCACTTT. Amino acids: CASSSFSGSPLHF.

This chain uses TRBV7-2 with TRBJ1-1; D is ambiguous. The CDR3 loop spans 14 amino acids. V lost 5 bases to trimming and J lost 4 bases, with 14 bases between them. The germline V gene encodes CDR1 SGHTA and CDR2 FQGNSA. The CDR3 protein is CASSKTGLSTEAFF. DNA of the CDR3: TGTGCCAGCAGCAAGACTGGCCTTAGCACTGAAGCTTTCTTT.

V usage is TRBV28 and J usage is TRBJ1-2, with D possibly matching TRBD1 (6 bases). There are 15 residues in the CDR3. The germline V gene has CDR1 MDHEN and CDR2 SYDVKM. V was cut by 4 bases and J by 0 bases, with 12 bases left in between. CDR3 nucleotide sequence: TGTGCCAGCAGTTCACAGGGCTTCTCTAACTATGGCTACACCTTC. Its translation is CASSSQGFSNYGYTF.

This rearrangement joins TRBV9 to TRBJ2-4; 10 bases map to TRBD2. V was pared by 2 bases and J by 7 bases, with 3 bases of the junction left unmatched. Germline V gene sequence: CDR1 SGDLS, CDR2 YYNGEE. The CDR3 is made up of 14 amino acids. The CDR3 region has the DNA TGTGCCAGCAGCGTCAGCGGGGGGGGGAACATTCAGTACTTC. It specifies CASSVSGGGNIQYF.

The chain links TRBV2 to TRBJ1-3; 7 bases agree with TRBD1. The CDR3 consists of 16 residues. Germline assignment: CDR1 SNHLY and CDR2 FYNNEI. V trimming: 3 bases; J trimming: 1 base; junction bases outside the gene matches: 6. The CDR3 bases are TGTGCCAGCAGTGATCGGAACAGGGGTTCTGGAAACACCATATATTTT. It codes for CASSDRNRGSGNTIYF.

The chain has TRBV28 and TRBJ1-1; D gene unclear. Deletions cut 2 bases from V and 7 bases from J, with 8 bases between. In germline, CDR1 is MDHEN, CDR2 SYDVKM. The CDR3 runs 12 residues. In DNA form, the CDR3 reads TGTGCCAGCAGTTTAAGTGCGGGTGAAGCTTTCTTT. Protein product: CASSLSAGEAFF.

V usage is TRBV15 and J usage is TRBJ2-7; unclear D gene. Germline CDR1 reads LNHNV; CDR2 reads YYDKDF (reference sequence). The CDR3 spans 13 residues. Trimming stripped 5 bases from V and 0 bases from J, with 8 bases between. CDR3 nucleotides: TGTGCCACCAGCGGCGGCCGCTCCTACGAGCAGTACTTC. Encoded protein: CATSGGRSYEQYF.

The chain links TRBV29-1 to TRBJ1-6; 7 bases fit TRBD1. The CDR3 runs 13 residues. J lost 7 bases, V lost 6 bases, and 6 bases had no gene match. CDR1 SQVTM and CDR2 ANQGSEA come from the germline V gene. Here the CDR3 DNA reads TGCAGCGTAGTACAGGGGCCCAATTCACCCCTCCACTTT. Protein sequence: CSVVQGPNSPLHF.

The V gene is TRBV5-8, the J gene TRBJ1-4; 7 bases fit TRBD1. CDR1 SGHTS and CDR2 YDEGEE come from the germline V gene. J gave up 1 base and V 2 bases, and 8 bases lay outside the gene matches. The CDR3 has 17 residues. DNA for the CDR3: TGTGCCAGCAGCTTCGAACAGGGGTTTGTAACTAATGAAAAACTGTTTTTT. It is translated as CASSFEQGFVTNEKLFF.

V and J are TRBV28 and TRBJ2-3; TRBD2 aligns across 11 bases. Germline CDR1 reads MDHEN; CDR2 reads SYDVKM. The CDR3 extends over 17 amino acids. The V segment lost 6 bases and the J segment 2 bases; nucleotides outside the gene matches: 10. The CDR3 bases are TGTGCCAGCAGACCCCTCCTAGCGGGGGGTTTCACAGATACGCAGTATTTT. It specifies CASRPLLAGGFTDTQYF.